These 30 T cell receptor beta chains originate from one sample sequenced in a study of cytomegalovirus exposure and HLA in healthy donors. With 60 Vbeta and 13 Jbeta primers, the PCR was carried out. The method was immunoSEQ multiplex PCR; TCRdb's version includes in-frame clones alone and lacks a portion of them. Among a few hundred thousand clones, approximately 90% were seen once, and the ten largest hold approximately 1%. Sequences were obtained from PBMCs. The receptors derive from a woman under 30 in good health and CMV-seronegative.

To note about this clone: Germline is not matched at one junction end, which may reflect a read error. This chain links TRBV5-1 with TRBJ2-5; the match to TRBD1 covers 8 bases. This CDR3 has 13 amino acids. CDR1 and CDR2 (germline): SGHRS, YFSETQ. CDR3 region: CASSGQGQEAQYF. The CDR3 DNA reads TGCGCCAGCAGCGGACAGGGACAAGAGGCCCAGTACTTC.

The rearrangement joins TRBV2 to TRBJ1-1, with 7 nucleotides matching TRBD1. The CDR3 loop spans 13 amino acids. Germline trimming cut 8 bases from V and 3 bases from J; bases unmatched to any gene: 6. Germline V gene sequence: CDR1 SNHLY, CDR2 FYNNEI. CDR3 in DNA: TGTGCCAGCCGGGGACAGAGTTACACTGAAGCTTTCTTT. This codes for CASRGQSYTEAFF.

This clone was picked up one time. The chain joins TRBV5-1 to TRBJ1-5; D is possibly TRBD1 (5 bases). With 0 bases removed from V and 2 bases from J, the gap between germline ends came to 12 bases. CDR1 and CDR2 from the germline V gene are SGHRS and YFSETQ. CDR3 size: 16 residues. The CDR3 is CASSLEGSWGNQPQHF. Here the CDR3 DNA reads TGCGCCAGCAGCTTGGAGGGGTCCTGGGGCAATCAGCCCCAGCATTTT.

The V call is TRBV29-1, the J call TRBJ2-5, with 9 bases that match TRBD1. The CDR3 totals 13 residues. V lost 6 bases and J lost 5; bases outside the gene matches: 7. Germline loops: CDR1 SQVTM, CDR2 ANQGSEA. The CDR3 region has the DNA TGCAGCGTCCGACAGGGGGGCGCGGAGACCCAGTACTTC. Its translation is CSVRQGGAETQYF.

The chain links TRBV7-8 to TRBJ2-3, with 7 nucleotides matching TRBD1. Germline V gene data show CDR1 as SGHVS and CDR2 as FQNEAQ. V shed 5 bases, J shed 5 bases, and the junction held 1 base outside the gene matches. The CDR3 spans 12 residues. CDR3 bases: TGTGCCAGCAGCCCAGGGGGAGATACGCAGTATTTT. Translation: CASSPGGDTQYF.

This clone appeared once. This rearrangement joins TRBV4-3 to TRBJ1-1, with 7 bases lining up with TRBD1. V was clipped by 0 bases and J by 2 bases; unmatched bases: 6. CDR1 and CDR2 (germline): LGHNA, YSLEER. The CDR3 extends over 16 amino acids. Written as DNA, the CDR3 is TGCGCCAGCAGCCAAGAGGACAGGAGTTTCAACACTGAAGCTTTCTTT. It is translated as CASSQEDRSFNTEAFF.

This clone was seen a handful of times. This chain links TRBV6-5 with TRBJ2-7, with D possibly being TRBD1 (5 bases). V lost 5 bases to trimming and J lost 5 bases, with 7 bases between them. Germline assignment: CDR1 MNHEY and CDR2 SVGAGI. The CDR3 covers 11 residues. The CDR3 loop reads CASSTGDEQYF. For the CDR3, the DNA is TGTGCCAGCAGTACAGGCGACGAGCAGTACTTC.

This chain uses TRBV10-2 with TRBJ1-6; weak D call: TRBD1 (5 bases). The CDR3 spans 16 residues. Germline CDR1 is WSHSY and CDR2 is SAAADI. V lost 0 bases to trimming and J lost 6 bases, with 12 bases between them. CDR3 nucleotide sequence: TGCGCCAGCAGTGAGTCAGATCTGGGGCGTAATTCACCCCTCCACTTT. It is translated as CASSESDLGRNSPLHF.

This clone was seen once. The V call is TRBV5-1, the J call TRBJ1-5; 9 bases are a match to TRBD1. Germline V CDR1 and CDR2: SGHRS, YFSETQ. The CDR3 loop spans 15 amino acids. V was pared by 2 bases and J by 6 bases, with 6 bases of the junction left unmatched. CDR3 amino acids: CASSFGTGRGQPQHF. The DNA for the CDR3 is TGCGCCAGCAGCTTTGGGACAGGGAGAGGTCAGCCCCAGCATTTT.

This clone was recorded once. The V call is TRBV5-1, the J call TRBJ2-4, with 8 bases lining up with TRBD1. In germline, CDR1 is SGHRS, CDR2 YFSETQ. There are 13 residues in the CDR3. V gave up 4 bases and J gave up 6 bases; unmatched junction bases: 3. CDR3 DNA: TGCGCCAGCAGCCCGGACAGGGTAAACATTCAGTACTTC. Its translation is CASSPDRVNIQYF.

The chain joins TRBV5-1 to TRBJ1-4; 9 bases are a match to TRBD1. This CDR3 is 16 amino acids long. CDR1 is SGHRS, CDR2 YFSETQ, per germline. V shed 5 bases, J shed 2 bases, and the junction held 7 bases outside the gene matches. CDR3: CASRPQGASTNEKLFF. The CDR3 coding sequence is TGCGCCAGCAGGCCACAGGGGGCTTCGACTAATGAAAAACTGTTTTTT.

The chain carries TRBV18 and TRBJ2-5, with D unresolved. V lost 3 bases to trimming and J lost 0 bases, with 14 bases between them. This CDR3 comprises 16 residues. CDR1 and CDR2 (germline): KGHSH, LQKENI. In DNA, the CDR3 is TGTGCCAGCTCACCTAGTATCGGGTGGGACCAAGAGACCCAGTACTTC. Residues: CASSPSIGWDQETQYF. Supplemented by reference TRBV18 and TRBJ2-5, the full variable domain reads NAGVMQNPRHLVRRRGQEARLRCSPMKGHSHVYWYRQLPEEGLKFMVYLQKENIIDESGMPKERFSAEFPKEGPSILRIQQVVRGDSAAYFCASSPSIGWDQETQYFGPGTRLLVL.

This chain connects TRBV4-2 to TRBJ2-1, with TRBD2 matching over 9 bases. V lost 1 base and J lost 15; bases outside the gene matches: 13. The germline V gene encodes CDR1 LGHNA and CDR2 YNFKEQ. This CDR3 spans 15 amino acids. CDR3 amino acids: CASSQVTGTSSRWFF. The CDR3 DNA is TGTGCCAGCAGCCAAGTAACCGGGACTAGCAGTAGGTGGTTCTTC.

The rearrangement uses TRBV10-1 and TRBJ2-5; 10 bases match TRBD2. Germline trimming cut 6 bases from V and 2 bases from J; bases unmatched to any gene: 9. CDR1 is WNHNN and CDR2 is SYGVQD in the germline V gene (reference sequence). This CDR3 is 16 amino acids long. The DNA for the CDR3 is TGCGCCAGCAGCCCCTTAGCGGGAGGAGGTCAAGAGACCCAGTACTTC. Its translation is CASSPLAGGGQETQYF.

The CDR3 region is CASSLAGLPNGYTF. CDR3 DNA: TGTGCCAGCAGCCTTGCCGGACTACCTAATGGCTACACCTTC. The J gene is TRBJ1-2, the V gene TRBV5-4; D uncertain. From germline, CDR1 is SGHNT and CDR2 YYREEE (reference sequence). Trimming removed 4 bases from V and 6 bases from J, with 16 bases in between. The CDR3 is 14 amino acids.

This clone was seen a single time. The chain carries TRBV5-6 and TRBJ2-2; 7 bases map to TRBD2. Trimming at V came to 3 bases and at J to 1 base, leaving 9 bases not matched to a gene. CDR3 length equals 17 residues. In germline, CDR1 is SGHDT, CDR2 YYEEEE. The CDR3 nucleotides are TGTGCCAGCAGCTCATTAACTAGCGAACTGAACACCGGGGAGCTGTTTTTT. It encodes CASSSLTSELNTGELFF. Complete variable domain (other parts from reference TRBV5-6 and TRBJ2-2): DAGVTQSPTHLIKTRGQQVTLRCSPKSGHDTVSWYQQALGQGPQFIFQYYEEEERQRGNFPDRFSGHQFPNYSSELNVNALLLGDSALYLCASSSLTSELNTGELFFGEGSRLTVL.

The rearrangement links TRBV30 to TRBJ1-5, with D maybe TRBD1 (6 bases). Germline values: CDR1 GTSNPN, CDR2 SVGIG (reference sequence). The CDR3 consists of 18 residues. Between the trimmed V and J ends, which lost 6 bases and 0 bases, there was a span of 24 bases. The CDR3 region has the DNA TGTGCCTGCCAATCTTCTACAGGGATTCCTTATAGCAATCAGCCCCAGCATTTT. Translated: CACQSSTGIPYSNQPQHF.

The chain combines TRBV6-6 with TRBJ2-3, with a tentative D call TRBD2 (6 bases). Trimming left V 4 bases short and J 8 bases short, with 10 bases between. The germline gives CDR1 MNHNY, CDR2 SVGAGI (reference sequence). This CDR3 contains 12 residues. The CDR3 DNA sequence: TGTGCCAGCAGTTCAAGGGAGGCTACGCAGTATTTT. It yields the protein CASSSREATQYF.

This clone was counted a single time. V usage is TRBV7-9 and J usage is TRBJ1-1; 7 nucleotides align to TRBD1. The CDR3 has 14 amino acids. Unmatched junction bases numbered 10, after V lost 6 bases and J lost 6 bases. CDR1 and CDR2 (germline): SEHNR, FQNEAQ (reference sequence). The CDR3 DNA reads TGTGCCAGCAGTTTGGACAGGCTTGATTCTGAAGCTTTCTTT. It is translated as CASSLDRLDSEAFF.

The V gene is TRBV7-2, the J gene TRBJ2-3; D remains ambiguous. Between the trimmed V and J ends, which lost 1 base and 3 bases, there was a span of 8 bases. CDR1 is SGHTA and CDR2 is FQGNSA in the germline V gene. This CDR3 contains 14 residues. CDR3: CASSLVTRTDTQYF. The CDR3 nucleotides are TGTGCCAGCAGCTTAGTAACCCGGACAGATACGCAGTATTTT.

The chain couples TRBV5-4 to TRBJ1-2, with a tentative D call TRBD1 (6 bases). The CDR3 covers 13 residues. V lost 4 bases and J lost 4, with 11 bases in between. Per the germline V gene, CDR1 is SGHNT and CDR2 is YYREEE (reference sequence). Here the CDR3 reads CASSNRDGYGYTF. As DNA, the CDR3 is TGTGCCAGCAGCAACAGGGATGGCTATGGCTACACCTTC.

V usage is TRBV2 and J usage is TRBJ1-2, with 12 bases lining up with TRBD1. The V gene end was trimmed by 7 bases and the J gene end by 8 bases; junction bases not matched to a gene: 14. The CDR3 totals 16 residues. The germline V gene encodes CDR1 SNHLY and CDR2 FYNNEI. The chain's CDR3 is CASTPPGTGGARGYTF. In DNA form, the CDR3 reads TGTGCCAGCACCCCGCCCGGGACAGGGGGCGCAAGAGGCTACACCTTC.

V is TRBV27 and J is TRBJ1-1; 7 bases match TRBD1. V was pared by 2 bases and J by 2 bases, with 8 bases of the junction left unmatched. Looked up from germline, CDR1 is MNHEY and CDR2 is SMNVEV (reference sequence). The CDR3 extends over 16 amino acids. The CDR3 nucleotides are TGTGCCAGCAGTTTACAGGGGGAATTGTATAACACTGAAGCTTTCTTT. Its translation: CASSLQGELYNTEAFF.

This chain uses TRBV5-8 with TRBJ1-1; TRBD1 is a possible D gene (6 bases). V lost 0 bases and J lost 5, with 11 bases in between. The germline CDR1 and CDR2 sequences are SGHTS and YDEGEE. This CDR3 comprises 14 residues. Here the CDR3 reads CASSLAKGETEAFF. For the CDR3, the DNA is TGTGCCAGCAGCTTGGCAAAGGGGGAAACTGAAGCTTTCTTT.

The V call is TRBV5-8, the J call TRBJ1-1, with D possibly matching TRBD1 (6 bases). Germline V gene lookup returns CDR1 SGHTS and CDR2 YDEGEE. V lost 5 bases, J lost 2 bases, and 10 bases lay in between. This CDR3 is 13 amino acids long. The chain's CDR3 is CASRRTVNTEAFF. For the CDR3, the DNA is TGTGCCAGCAGAAGGACAGTAAACACTGAAGCTTTCTTT.

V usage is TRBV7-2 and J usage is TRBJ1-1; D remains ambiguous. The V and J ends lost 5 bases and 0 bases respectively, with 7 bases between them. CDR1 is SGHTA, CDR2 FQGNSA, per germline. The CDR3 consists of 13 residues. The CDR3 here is CASSNNMNTEAFF. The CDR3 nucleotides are TGTGCCAGCAGCAACAACATGAACACTGAAGCTTTCTTT.

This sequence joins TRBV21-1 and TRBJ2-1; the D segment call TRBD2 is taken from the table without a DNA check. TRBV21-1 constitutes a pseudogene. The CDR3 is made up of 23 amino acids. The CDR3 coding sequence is TGTGCCAGCAGCAAATGCATCGGGAGAAGTACGGGATTTGTATTTAGCTCCTACAATGAGCAGTTCTTC. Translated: CASSKCIGRSTGFVFSSYNEQFF.

Here the CDR3 reads CASSVAERGGSGELFF. For the CDR3, the DNA is TGTGCCAGCAGCGTCGCGGAGCGCGGGGGGAGCGGGGAGCTGTTTTTT. V gene TRBV5-6 combines with J gene TRBJ2-2, with 8 bases lining up with TRBD2. This CDR3 contains 16 residues. J gave up 7 bases and V 4 bases, and 12 bases lay outside the gene matches. The germline CDR1 and CDR2 sequences are SGHDT and YYEEEE.

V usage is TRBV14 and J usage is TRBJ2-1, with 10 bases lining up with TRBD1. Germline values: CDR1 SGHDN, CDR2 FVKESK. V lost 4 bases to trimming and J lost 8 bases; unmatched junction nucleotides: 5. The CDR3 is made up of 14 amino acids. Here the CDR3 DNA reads TGTGCCAGCAGCCGGACAGGGGGTTCCGATGAGCAGTTCTTC. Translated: CASSRTGGSDEQFF.

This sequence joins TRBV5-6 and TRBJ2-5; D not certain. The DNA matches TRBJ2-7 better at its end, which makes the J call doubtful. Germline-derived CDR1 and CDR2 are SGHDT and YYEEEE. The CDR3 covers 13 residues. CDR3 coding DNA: TGTGCCAGCAGCTTGGCCAACTCCTACGAGCAGTACTTC. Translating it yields CASSLANSYEQYF.